This T cell receptor beta chain was documented in a study of beta chain features in type 1 diabetes. The authors reverse transcribed all of the isolated RNA, so sequencing captured expressed TCRB transcripts. Profiled with immunoSEQ multiplex PCR; TCRdb holds only in-frame clones, not every one. Of approximately 340,000 clones listed, roughly 16% are singletons. A single heparinised blood sample, averaging around 120 mL, was obtained per donor. All of the sorted populations showed purity greater than 95%. Notes on the study in general: In all four CD4+ subsets, TCRB CDR3 length was significantly, moderately reduced in type 1 diabetes. Compared to healthy donors, patients appeared to have naive, central memory and Treg TCRB repertoires that were more alike.

CDR1 and CDR2 (germline): GTSNPN, SVGIG (reference sequence). The CDR3 runs to 13 residues. Unmatched junction bases numbered 12, after V lost 2 bases and J lost 13 bases. Points on this clone: What it recognizes is unknown.

Input material: naive CD4+ T cells from blood. This TCR was recovered from a woman aged 18-29 years in good health. The J gene is TRBJ2-5, the V gene TRBV30; 8 bases match TRBD2. For the CDR3, the DNA is TGTGCCTGGAGTACCCTAGCGGGCCGGCCGCCGTACTTC. Amino acids: CAWSTLAGRPPYF.